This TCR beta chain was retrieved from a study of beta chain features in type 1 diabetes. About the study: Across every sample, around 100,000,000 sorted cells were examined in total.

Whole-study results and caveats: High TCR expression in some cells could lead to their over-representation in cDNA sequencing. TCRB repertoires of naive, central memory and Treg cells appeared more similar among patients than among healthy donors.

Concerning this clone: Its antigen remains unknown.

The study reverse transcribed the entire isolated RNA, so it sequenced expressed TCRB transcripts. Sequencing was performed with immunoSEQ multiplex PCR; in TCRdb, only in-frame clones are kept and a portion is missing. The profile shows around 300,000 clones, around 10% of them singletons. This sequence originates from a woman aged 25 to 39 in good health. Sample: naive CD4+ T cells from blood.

The CDR3, as DNA: TGTGCCAGCAGCCCCGGAGGTGGCTACACCTTC. Translated: CASSPGGGYTF. The V gene is TRBV11-2, the J gene TRBJ1-2; D gene uncertain. CDR3 size: 11 residues. Trimming took 5 bases from V and 7 from J, leaving 8 bases between them. Germline CDR1 is SGHAT and CDR2 is FQNNGV.